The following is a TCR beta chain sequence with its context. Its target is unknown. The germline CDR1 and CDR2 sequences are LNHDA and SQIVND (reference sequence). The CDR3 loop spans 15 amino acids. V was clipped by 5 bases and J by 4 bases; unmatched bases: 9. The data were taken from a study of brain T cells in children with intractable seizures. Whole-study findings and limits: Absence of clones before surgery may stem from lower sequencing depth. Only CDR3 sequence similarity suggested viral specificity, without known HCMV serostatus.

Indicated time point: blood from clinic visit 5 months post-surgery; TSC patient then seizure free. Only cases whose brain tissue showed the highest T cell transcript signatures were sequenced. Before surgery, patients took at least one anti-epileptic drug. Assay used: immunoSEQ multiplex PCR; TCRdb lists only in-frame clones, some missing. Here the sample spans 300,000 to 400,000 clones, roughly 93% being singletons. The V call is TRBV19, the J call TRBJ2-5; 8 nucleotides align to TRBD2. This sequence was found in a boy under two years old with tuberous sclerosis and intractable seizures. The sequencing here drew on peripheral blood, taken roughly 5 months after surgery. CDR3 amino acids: CASSSGTRSVETQYF. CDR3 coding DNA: TGTGCCAGTAGTTCCGGGACTAGATCTGTAGAGACCCAGTACTTC.